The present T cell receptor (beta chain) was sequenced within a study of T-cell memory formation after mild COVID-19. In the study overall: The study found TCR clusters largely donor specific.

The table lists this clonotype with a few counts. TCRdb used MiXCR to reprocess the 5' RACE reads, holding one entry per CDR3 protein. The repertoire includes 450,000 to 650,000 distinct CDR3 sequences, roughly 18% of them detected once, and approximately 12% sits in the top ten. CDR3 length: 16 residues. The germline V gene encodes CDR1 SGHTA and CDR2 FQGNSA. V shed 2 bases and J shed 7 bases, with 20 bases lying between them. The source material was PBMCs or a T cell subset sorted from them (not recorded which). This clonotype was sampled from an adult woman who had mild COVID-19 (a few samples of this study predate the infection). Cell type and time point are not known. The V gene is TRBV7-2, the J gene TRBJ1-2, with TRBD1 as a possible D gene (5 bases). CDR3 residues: CASSLSGGQGYSGYTF. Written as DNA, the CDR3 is TGTGCCAGCAGCTTAAGTGGCGGTCAGGGTTATAGTGGCTACACCTTC. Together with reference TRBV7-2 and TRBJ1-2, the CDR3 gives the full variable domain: GAGVSQSPSNKVTEKGKDVELRCDPISGHTALYWYRQSLGQGLEFLIYFQGNSAPDKSGLPSDRFSAERTGGSVSTLTIQRTQQEDSAVYLCASSLSGGQGYSGYTFGSGTRLTVV.